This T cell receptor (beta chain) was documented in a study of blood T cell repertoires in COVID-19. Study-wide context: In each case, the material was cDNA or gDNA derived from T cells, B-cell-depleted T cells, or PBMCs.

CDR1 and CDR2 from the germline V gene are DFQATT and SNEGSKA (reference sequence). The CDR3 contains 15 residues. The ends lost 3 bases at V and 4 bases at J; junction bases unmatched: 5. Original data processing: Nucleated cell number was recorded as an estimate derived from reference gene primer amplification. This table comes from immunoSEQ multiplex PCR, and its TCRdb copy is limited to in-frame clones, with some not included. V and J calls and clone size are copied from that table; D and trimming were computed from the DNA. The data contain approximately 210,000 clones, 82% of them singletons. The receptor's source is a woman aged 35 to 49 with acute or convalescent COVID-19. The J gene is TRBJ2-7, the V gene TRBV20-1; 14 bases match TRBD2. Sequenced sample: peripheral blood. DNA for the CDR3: TGCAGTGCTAGTGGGACTAGCGGGAGTCTATACGAGCAGTACTTC. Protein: CSASGTSGSLYEQYF.